Sequencing of this T cell receptor beta chain was carried out in a study of T cell repertoires in cytomegalovirus infection. J gave up 4 bases and V 3 bases, and 9 bases lay outside the gene matches. Germline lookup yields CDR1 DFQATT and CDR2 SNEGSKA (reference sequence). This CDR3 has 15 residues. A note on this clonotype: The antigen remains unidentified.

MiXCR, applied by TCRdb to the reads, yields one record per CDR3 protein. The repertoire holds around 770,000 distinct CDR3 sequences, with around 29% as singletons. The chain uses TRBV20-1 and TRBJ1-5, with 7 bases aligning to TRBD1. This specimen consisted of cultured CD8+ T cells from PBMCs, obtained from culture after CMV antigen stimulation. The receptor was isolated from a human donor in good health (CMV status not recorded). Some clones in this sample may be carry-over from other donors' samples. This CDR3 reads CSASGQVAVNQPQHF. CDR3 nucleotides: TGCAGTGCTAGCGGACAGGTCGCTGTGAATCAGCCCCAGCATTTT.